Listed below are T cell receptor beta chains from one sample, sequenced in a study of TIL therapy for anti-PD-1-resistant metastatic lung cancer. Clones were sequenced by immunoSEQ multiplex PCR, and TCRdb holds only the in-frame ones, with some missing. The repertoire consists of thousands of clones, with roughly 74% occurring once and the leading ten covering less than 9%. This specimen consisted of tumor tissue, obtained at baseline. The receptors were gathered from a person aged 25 to 80 with non-small cell lung cancer. The CDR3 runs from the conserved cysteine through the conserved F or W. A D gene is named only where the DNA matches it firmly. A row's size may be missing; if present it is once, few, many or a size class.

d_call	clone_size	j_call	cdr3_length	v_call	cdr3_nt	cdr3_aa
.	.	TRBJ2-5	11	TRBV19	TGTGCCAGTACCACGGGAGAGACCCAGTACTTC	CASTTGETQYF
.	few	TRBJ2-3	14	TRBV5-1	TGCGCCAGCAGCGCGGGGACTCCTACAGATACGCAGTATTTT	CASSAGTPTDTQYF
TRBD1	few	TRBJ1-2	14	TRBV19	TGTGCCAGTAGCAACAGGGGAAATCTCTATGGCTACACCTTC	CASSNRGNLYGYTF
.	.	TRBJ1-3	14	TRBV30	TGTGCCTGGGGACAGACCCACTCTGGAAACACCATATATTTT	CAWGQTHSGNTIYF
.	.	TRBJ2-7	13	TRBV5-1	TGCGCCAGCAGCGTAGACGGATTCTACGAGCAGTACTTC	CASSVDGFYEQYF
.	.	TRBJ2-7	14	TRBV9	TGTGCCAGCTCCCGGGAAGGGGAGAGCTACGAGCAGTACTTC	CASSREGESYEQYF
.	few	TRBJ1-5	15	TRBV5-1	TGCGCCAGCAGCTTGTCAGGGGCTGGCAATCAGCCCCAGCATTTT	CASSLSGAGNQPQHF
TRBD2	.	TRBJ2-1	15	TRBV7-9	TGTGCCAGCAGCCTTACTAGCGGGAGTTTCAATGAGCAGTTCTTC	CASSLTSGSFNEQFF
.	.	TRBJ1-2	16	TRBV9	TGTGCCAGCAGCCCGACATCGTACCGGGACCGCCGGGGCTACACCTTC	CASSPTSYRDRRGYTF
TRBD2	.	TRBJ2-3	15	TRBV7-9	TGTGCCAGCAGCCAGCGGGACGGAGGCACAGATACGCAGTATTTT	CASSQRDGGTDTQYF
.	.	TRBJ2-7	13	TRBV28	TGTGCCAGCGCCCCTAGCGTATCCTACGAGCAGTACTTC	CASAPSVSYEQYF
.	.	TRBJ2-2	17	TRBV7-2	TGTGCCAGCAGCGGGCTAGGGGGTTCTGACTACACCGGGGAGCTGTTTTTT	CASSGLGGSDYTGELFF
.	.	TRBJ1-3	14	TRBV30	TGTGCCTGGAGTGGGTACCCTTCTGGAAACACCATATATTTT	CAWSGYPSGNTIYF
.	.	TRBJ2-3	16	TRBV28	TGTGCCAGCAGTTTAGGTAGCGGTTCCGGCACAGATACGCAGTATTTT	CASSLGSGSGTDTQYF
.	few	TRBJ2-5	13	TRBV27	TGTGCCAGCAGTCCTCGACCGTGGGAGACCCAGTACTTC	CASSPRPWETQYF
TRBD1	.	TRBJ1-3	16	TRBV11-2	TGTGCCAGCAGCTTAGCGACAGGGTTCTCTGGAAACACCATATATTTT	CASSLATGFSGNTIYF
TRBD1	.	TRBJ1-2	15	TRBV7-2	TGTGCCAGCAGCACCCGAGGACAGGGACATTATGGCTACACCTTC	CASSTRGQGHYGYTF
.	.	TRBJ2-3	18	TRBV7-6	TGTGCCAGCAGCCGGGACGGACCGGTTCTTGCCAGCACAGATACGCAGTATTTT	CASSRDGPVLASTDTQYF
.	.	TRBJ1-2	13	TRBV27	TGTGCCAGCTCTAAGAGAGGTAACTATGGCTACACCTTC	CASSKRGNYGYTF
TRBD2	.	TRBJ2-5	17	TRBV25-1	TGTGCCAGCAGTGAAGTTCGCCTAGCGGGAGTCCAAGAGACCCAGTACTTC	CASSEVRLAGVQETQYF
.	.	TRBJ1-5	14	TRBV21-1	TGTGCCAGCAGCAATGTCTATAGCAATCAGCCCCAGCATTTT	CASSNVYSNQPQHF
.	.	TRBJ2-1	16	TRBV19	TGTGCCAGTAGTATAGATCACCTGGTATACTACAATGAGCAGTTCTTC	CASSIDHLVYYNEQFF
.	.	TRBJ2-1	16	TRBV7-2	TGTGCCAGCAGCGACGACAGGTTTTACTCCTACAATGAGCAGTTCTTC	CASSDDRFYSYNEQFF
TRBD2	.	TRBJ2-7	17	TRBV7-2	TGTGCCAGCAGCTTAGTCCAAATGCGGGGGGCTGCCTACGAGCAGTACTTC	CASSLVQMRGAAYEQYF
.	few	TRBJ2-7	14	TRBV27	TGTGCCAGCAGTTCCACGGGCGGAACCTACGAGCAGTACTTC	CASSSTGGTYEQYF
.	.	TRBJ2-3	14	TRBV7-6	TGTGCCAGCAGCTTATCGGCCGTCACAGATACGCAGTATTTT	CASSLSAVTDTQYF
.	.	TRBJ2-7	13	TRBV6-5	TGTGCCAGCAGTTACTCCTGGGCCTACGAGCAGTACTTC	CASSYSWAYEQYF